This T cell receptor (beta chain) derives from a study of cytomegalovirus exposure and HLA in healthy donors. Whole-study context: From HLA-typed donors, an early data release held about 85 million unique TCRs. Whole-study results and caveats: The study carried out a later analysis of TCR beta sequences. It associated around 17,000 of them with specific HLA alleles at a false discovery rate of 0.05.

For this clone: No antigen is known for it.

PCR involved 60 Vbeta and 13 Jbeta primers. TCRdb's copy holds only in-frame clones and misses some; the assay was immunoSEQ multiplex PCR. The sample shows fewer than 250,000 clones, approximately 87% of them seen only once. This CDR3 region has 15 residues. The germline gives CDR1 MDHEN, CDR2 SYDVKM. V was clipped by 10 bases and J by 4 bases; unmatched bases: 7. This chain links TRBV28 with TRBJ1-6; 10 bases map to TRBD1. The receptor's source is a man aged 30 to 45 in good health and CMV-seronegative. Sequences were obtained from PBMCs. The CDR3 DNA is TGTGCCACCCAGGACAGGGGGTTGTATAATTCACCCCTCCACTTT. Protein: CATQDRGLYNSPLHF.